These 17 T cell receptor beta chains share one sample of origin, sequenced in a study of cytomegalovirus exposure and HLA in healthy donors. In the PCR, 60 Vbeta and 13 Jbeta primers were used. The protocol was immunoSEQ multiplex PCR, while the TCRdb copy is restricted to in-frame clones and leaves out a portion. The sample consists of approximately 150,000 clones, 80% of them appearing once. Source material: PBMCs. The receptors come from a man aged 30 to 39 in good health and CMV-seronegative.

V is TRBV5-1 and J is TRBJ1-3; a weak D match, TRBD1 (6 bases). Germline assignment: CDR1 SGHRS and CDR2 YFSETQ. Trimming shortened V by 0 bases and J by 0 bases, and 7 bases separated the two germline ends. The CDR3 totals 15 residues. The CDR3 DNA follows: TGCGCCAGCAGCTTGGCGACAGGCTCTGGAAACACCATATATTTT. Residues: CASSLATGSGNTIYF.

The rearrangement joins TRBV5-4 to TRBJ1-1; 8 bases line up with TRBD1. Germline CDR1 is SGHNT and CDR2 is YYREEE (reference sequence). The junction had 11 bases not matched to a gene; V was cut back by 4 bases and J by 3 bases. The CDR3 has 16 amino acids. The CDR3 sequence: CASSPGQGRSHTEAFF. CDR3 DNA: TGTGCCAGCAGCCCTGGACAGGGTAGGTCGCACACTGAAGCTTTCTTT. Together with reference TRBV5-4 and TRBJ1-1, the CDR3 gives the full variable domain: ETGVTQSPTHLIKTRGQQVTLRCSSQSGHNTVSWYQQALGQGPQFIFQYYREEENGRGNFPPRFSGLQFPNYSSELNVNALELDDSALYLCASSPGQGRSHTEAFFGQGTRLTVV.

This clone occurred once. This rearrangement joins TRBV29-1 to TRBJ2-6, with TRBD1 matching 10 bases. The CDR3 has 16 residues. Germline CDR1 SQVTM, CDR2 ANQGSEA. V dropped 7 bases and J dropped 0; count of bases not matched to a gene: 6. In nucleotides, the CDR3 is TGCAGCGAAGGGGACAGGGGAAGCTCTGGGGCCAACGTCCTGACTTTC. It translates to CSEGDRGSSGANVLTF.

The chain combines TRBV28 with TRBJ2-7, with D possibly being TRBD1 (6 bases). V gave up 2 bases and J gave up 8 bases, with 19 bases separating them. The CDR3 extends over 15 amino acids. Germline V gene data show CDR1 as MDHEN and CDR2 as SYDVKM. This CDR3 reads CASSLGGWTVEQQYF. The CDR3 nucleotides read TGTGCCAGCAGTTTAGGTGGTTGGACAGTGGAGCAGCAGTACTTC.

The rearrangement links TRBV28 to TRBJ2-3; TRBD2 aligns across 12 bases. V shed 4 bases, J shed 4 bases, and the junction held 12 bases outside the gene matches. CDR1 is MDHEN and CDR2 is SYDVKM in the germline V gene. CDR3 size: 18 residues. The CDR3 bases are TGTGCCAGCAGTTCGACTAGCGGGGGCCTGCGTCGGGCAGATACGCAGTATTTT. Translating it yields CASSSTSGGLRRADTQYF.

V gene TRBV11-3 combines with J gene TRBJ2-1; possible D gene TRBD1, 5 bases. Germline values: CDR1 SGHNT, CDR2 YENEEA. Trimming stripped 0 bases from V and 6 bases from J, with 12 bases between. The CDR3 consists of 15 residues. The CDR3 DNA follows: TGTGCCAGCAGCTTAGATGACAGTAGTTCCAATGAGCAGTTCTTC. Protein product: CASSLDDSSSNEQFF.

This clone came up a few times. V is TRBV25-1 and J is TRBJ2-7; the D gene is possibly TRBD1 (6 bases). The length of the CDR3 is 14 residues. Trimming removed 3 bases from V and 4 bases from J, with 13 bases in between. Looked up from germline, CDR1 is MGHDK and CDR2 is SYGVNS. In DNA, the CDR3 is TGTGCCAGCAGTGACCCCAGGGGCAAGTACGAGCAGTACTTC. Residues: CASSDPRGKYEQYF.

The V and J genes are TRBV13 and TRBJ1-2; 8 nucleotides agree with TRBD1. V gave up 0 bases and J gave up 4 bases; unmatched junction bases: 4. Germline CDR1 reads PRHDT; CDR2 reads FYEKMQ (reference sequence). CDR3 length: 15 residues. The CDR3 here is CASSLGVRGLYGYTF. CDR3 bases: TGTGCCAGCAGCTTAGGCGTCAGGGGGCTCTATGGCTACACCTTC.

A single count supports this clone. J is TRBJ2-7 and V is TRBV9; 10 positions agree with TRBD1. Germline V gene data show CDR1 as SGDLS and CDR2 as YYNGEE. This CDR3 is built from 15 residues. V was pared by 1 base and J by 2 bases, with 3 bases of the junction left unmatched. For the CDR3, the DNA is TGTGCCAGCAGCGTATCGACAGGGGGCACCTACGAGCAGTACTTC. Its translation: CASSVSTGGTYEQYF. The whole variable domain, remainder taken from reference TRBV9 and TRBJ2-7, is DSGVTQTPKHLITATGQRVTLRCSPRSGDLSVYWYQQSLDQGLQFLIQYYNGEERAKGNILERFSAQQFPDLHSELNLSSLELGDSALYFCASSVSTGGTYEQYFGPGTRLTVT.

J is TRBJ1-3 and V is TRBV21-1; the D segment call TRBD1 is taken from the table without a DNA check. TRBV21-1 is shown as a pseudogene. This CDR3 has 17 residues. Written as DNA, the CDR3 is TGTGCCAGCAGCAATCGCAGGGGGAACTACTCTGGAAACACCATATATTTT. It encodes CASSNRRGNYSGNTIYF.

The sample holds a few counts of this clone. The chain uses TRBV5-1 and TRBJ2-6, with a tentative D call TRBD1 (6 bases). Per germline, CDR1 SGHRS and CDR2 YFSETQ. This CDR3 is 16 amino acids long. V gave up 1 base and J gave up 1 base, with 9 bases separating them. Here the CDR3 reads CASSLTGTSGANVLTF. For the CDR3, the DNA is TGCGCCAGCAGCTTGACCGGGACATCTGGGGCCAACGTCCTGACTTTC.

The V call is TRBV19, the J call TRBJ2-6; D gene ambiguous. V was shortened by 4 bases and J by 5 bases, with 6 bases between the two germline ends. Looked up from germline, CDR1 is LNHDA and CDR2 is SQIVND (reference sequence). This CDR3 has 13 amino acids. Here the CDR3 reads CASSTSRANVLTF. The CDR3 DNA sequence: TGTGCCAGTAGTACCAGTCGGGCCAACGTCCTGACTTTC. The full variable domain, in which reference TRBV19 and TRBJ2-6 provide the parts outside the CDR3, is DGGITQSPKYLFRKEGQNVTLSCEQNLNHDAMYWYRQDPGQGLRLIYYSQIVNDFQKGDIAEGYSVSREKKESFPLTVTSAQKNPTAFYLCASSTSRANVLTFGAGSRLTVL.

The V call is TRBV7-6, the J call TRBJ2-1; 9 bases are a match to TRBD2. The V and J ends lost 0 bases and 8 bases, in that order; junction bases with no gene match: 5. Germline CDR1 SGHVS, CDR2 FNYEAQ. The length of the CDR3 is 15 residues. The CDR3 is CASSLAAREGDEQFF. DNA of the CDR3: TGTGCCAGCAGCTTAGCGGCGCGGGAGGGGGATGAGCAGTTCTTC. Full variable domain (missing parts from reference TRBV7-6 and TRBJ2-1): GAGVSQSPRYKVTKRGQDVALRCDPISGHVSLYWYRQALGQGPEFLTYFNYEAQQDKSGLPNDRFSAERPEGSISTLTIQRTEQRDSAMYRCASSLAAREGDEQFFGPGTRLTVL.

This chain links TRBV6-5 with TRBJ1-4; D perhaps matches TRBD1 (5 bases). V dropped 5 bases and J dropped 2 bases, with 9 bases sitting between them. CDR3 length: 14 residues. CDR1 MNHEY and CDR2 SVGAGI come from the germline V gene. The DNA of the CDR3 is TGTGCCAGCAGTGGAGGGGTGACTAATGAAAAACTGTTTTTT. Its protein is CASSGGVTNEKLFF.

The gene calls are TRBV27 and TRBJ2-2, with D possibly being TRBD2 (5 bases). The CDR3 covers 15 residues. The germline V and J ends were trimmed by 3 bases and 9 bases, with 17 bases remaining between them. CDR1 MNHEY and CDR2 SMNVEV come from the germline V gene (reference sequence). The CDR3: CASSFSDFPSRELFF. CDR3 sequence (DNA): TGTGCCAGCAGTTTCTCGGACTTTCCCTCCCGGGAGCTGTTTTTT.

The chain joins TRBV27 to TRBJ2-1; 12 bases map to TRBD2. Germline V gives CDR1 MNHEY, CDR2 SMNVEV (reference sequence). This CDR3 contains 16 residues. Trimming took 4 bases from V and 4 from J; bases not matched to a gene: 5. CDR3 DNA: TGTGCCAGCAGTTCACTAGCGGGAGGCCCGTACAATGAGCAGTTCTTC. Its translation is CASSSLAGGPYNEQFF.

The V and J genes are TRBV9 and TRBJ1-1; D might be TRBD1 (6 bases). With 2 bases removed from V and 2 bases from J, the gap between germline ends came to 10 bases. The CDR3 sequence is 14 residues long. Per the germline V gene, CDR1 is SGDLS and CDR2 is YYNGEE. The CDR3 here is CASSVGTPNTEAFF. In DNA form, the CDR3 reads TGTGCCAGCAGCGTCGGGACACCTAACACTGAAGCTTTCTTT.